Listed below are T cell receptor beta chains from one sample, sequenced in a study of blood T cell repertoires in COVID-19. Clones were read by immunoSEQ multiplex PCR, and TCRdb kept only the in-frame ones, dropping some. The profile shows about 210,000 clones, approximately 85% of them singletons. Specimen: peripheral blood. Receptors were obtained from an older woman with COVID-19, enrolled during active disease. CDR3s include the opening cysteine and the closing phenylalanine or tryptophan. A D gene is named only where the DNA matches it firmly. Not all rows give a size; the values are once, few, many and, for expanded clones, a class.

len | d_gene | j_gene | v_gene | abundance | CDR3nt | CDR3aa
14 | TRBD1 | TRBJ1-2 | TRBV5-4 | NA | TGTGCCAGCAGCGCGGACAGGGTTAACTATGGCTACACCTTC | CASSADRVNYGYTF
14 | NA | TRBJ2-7 | TRBV5-1 | NA | TGCGCCAGCAGCTTGTCAGGCAATCCCTACGAGCAGTACTTC | CASSLSGNPYEQYF
15 | NA | TRBJ1-2 | TRBV4-2 | NA | TGTGCCAGCAGCCATCTCGGAGGGACTGGCTATGGCTACACCTTC | CASSHLGGTGYGYTF
16 | TRBD1 | TRBJ1-1 | TRBV13 | once | TGTGCCAGCAGCCTAAACGTGGGACAGATTAACACTGAAGCTTTCTTT | CASSLNVGQINTEAFF
16 | TRBD1 | TRBJ1-6 | TRBV19 | NA | TGTGCCAGTAGAGTCCCGGGACAGGGGTATAATTCACCCCTCCACTTT | CASRVPGQGYNSPLHF
16 | TRBD2 | TRBJ2-7 | TRBV3-1/TRBV3-2 | NA | TGTGCCAGCAGCCAAGGACTAGCGGGGGGGTTCTACGAGCAGTACTTC | CASSQGLAGGFYEQYF
14 | TRBD1 | TRBJ1-1 | TRBV30 | NA | TGTGCCTGGAGCCTGGGACAGGCGAACACTGAAGCTTTCTTT | CAWSLGQANTEAFF
17 | TRBD1 | TRBJ2-1 | TRBV19 | NA | TGTGCCAGTAGTCCGCCCCTGGGACAGGGAAAATACAATGAGCAGTTCTTC | CASSPPLGQGKYNEQFF
13 | NA | TRBJ1-5 | TRBV18 | NA | TGTGCCAGCTCACCGGCCGAGGATCAGCCCCAGCATTTT | CASSPAEDQPQHF
16 | TRBD1 | TRBJ1-1 | TRBV7-8 | NA | TGTGCCAGCAGCTTAATGCAGGGGGCGCTGAACACTGAAGCTTTCTTT | CASSLMQGALNTEAFF
16 | NA | TRBJ2-2 | TRBV2 | NA | TGTGCCAGCAGTGATTGGACAGCTACTAACACCGGGGAGCTGTTTTTT | CASSDWTATNTGELFF
15 | TRBD2 | TRBJ2-3 | TRBV15 | NA | TGTGCCACCAGCAGACCGGCGGGAGGCACAGATACGCAGTATTTT | CATSRPAGGTDTQYF
15 | NA | TRBJ2-5 | TRBV24-1 | few | NA | CATSDSGQGKETQYF
17 | NA | TRBJ1-2 | TRBV6-1 | NA | TGTGCCAGCAGTGAAAATCTAGCGGAGCCTCTTAACTATGGCTACACCTTC | CASSENLAEPLNYGYTF
15 | NA | TRBJ1-5 | TRBV11-2 | NA | TGTGCCAGCAGCTTAGACTTGAGCAGCAATCAGCCCCAGCATTTT | CASSLDLSSNQPQHF
13 | TRBD2 | TRBJ2-5 | TRBV9 | NA | TGTGCCAGCAGCTTTAGCGGGGAAGAGACCCAGTACTTC | CASSFSGEETQYF
16 | NA | TRBJ2-3 | TRBV5-1 | NA | TGCGCCAGCAGCTTGGGGGTGGCGTCTCAGGCAGATACGCAGTATTTT | CASSLGVASQADTQYF
12 | NA | TRBJ2-7 | TRBV18 | NA | TGTGCCAGCTCACTAGATATCTACGAGCAGTACTTC | CASSLDIYEQYF
15 | TRBD1 | TRBJ1-4 | TRBV5-1 | NA | TGCGCCAGCAGCTTGGCAACAGGGGTTAATGAAAAACTGTTTTTT | CASSLATGVNEKLFF
15 | NA | TRBJ1-1 | TRBV4-3 | NA | TGCGCCAGCAGCCAGGAAATACAGATGAACACTGAAGCTTTCTTT | CASSQEIQMNTEAFF
13 | NA | TRBJ1-1 | TRBV7-2 | few | TGTGCCAGCAGCTTAGACCGACTTACTGAAGCTTTCTTT | CASSLDRLTEAFF
14 | NA | TRBJ2-5 | TRBV4-2 | NA | TGTGCCAGCAGCCAGCGCTCAGAGGTCGAGACCCAGTACTTC | CASSQRSEVETQYF
15 | NA | TRBJ2-7 | TRBV14 | NA | TGTGCCAGCAGCCAAGGTACAGCACCCTCCTACGAGCAGTACTTC | CASSQGTAPSYEQYF
15 | NA | TRBJ2-7 | TRBV7-2 | NA | TGTGCCAGCAGCTTAGCACGGGACATGCCGTACGAGCAGTACTTC | CASSLARDMPYEQYF
14 | TRBD1 | TRBJ1-2 | TRBV5-4 | NA | TGTGCCAGCAGCTTGCCGGGGACAGGCTATGGCTACACCTTC | CASSLPGTGYGYTF
14 | NA | TRBJ1-5 | TRBV15 | NA | TGTGCCACCAGCAGCGGGGATGGGCGGCAGCCCCAGCATTTT | CATSSGDGRQPQHF
16 | TRBD1 | TRBJ1-6 | TRBV6-2/TRBV6-3 | NA | TGTGCCAGCAGTTACTCCCGACAGGGGGAAGGTTCACCCCTCCACTTT | CASSYSRQGEGSPLHF
16 | TRBD1 | TRBJ2-3 | TRBV18 | few | TGTGCCAGCTCACCTCCGGGACAGGGGAGCACAGATACGCAGTATTTT | CASSPPGQGSTDTQYF
17 | TRBD1 | TRBJ1-3 | TRBV4-3 | NA | TGCGCCAGCAGCCAAGACCACAGGGGGCAGTCCGGAAACACCATATATTTT | CASSQDHRGQSGNTIYF
15 | NA | TRBJ2-1 | TRBV24-1 | NA | TGTGCCACCAGTGGACGGGTCGGTTCCTACAATGAGCAGTTCTTC | CATSGRVGSYNEQFF
15 | TRBD1 | TRBJ1-1 | TRBV6-4 | few | TGTGCCAGCAGAGGACAGGGGGAAATGAACACTGAAGCTTTCTTT | CASRGQGEMNTEAFF
15 | NA | TRBJ1-5 | TRBV7-2 | NA | TGTGCCAGCAGCTTAACAGGAGGGAGCAATCAGCCCCAGCATTTT | CASSLTGGSNQPQHF
14 | TRBD2 | TRBJ2-3 | TRBV6-2/TRBV6-3 | NA | TGTGCCAGCAGTTACCGACTAGCGATAGATACGCAGTATTTT | CASSYRLAIDTQYF
16 | NA | TRBJ2-2 | TRBV6-5 | NA | TGTGCCAGCAGTTCCCGGACAGTTTCGAACACCGGGGAGCTGTTTTTT | CASSSRTVSNTGELFF
13 | NA | TRBJ1-1 | TRBV18 | few | TGTGCCAGCTCACCCTACAGGAACACTGAAGCTTTCTTT | CASSPYRNTEAFF
13 | NA | TRBJ1-1 | TRBV18 | NA | TGTGCCAGCTCAGATCAGCACGGGGCTGAAGCTTTCTTT | CASSDQHGAEAFF
13 | NA | TRBJ2-3 | TRBV24-1 | NA | TGTGCCACCAGTGATCCCGGAGTGGGTACGCAGTATTTT | CATSDPGVGTQYF
15 | NA | TRBJ2-3 | TRBV24-1 | NA | TGTGCCACCAGTGATCAGGTCCTTAGCACAGATACGCAGTATTTT | CATSDQVLSTDTQYF
15 | TRBD1 | TRBJ2-7 | TRBV4-1 | NA | TGCGCCAGCAGTCAGGGTACAGGGGTATTCTACGAGCAGTACTTC | CASSQGTGVFYEQYF
12 | NA | TRBJ1-5 | TRBV4-3 | NA | TGCGCCAGCAGCCAGCCGGGTCAGCCCCAGCATTTT | CASSQPGQPQHF
15 | TRBD1 | TRBJ1-1 | TRBV5-1 | NA | TGCGCCAGCAGCCCCCGGACAGGAGTGGGAACTGAAGCTTTCTTT | CASSPRTGVGTEAFF
15 | NA | TRBJ2-2 | TRBV7-7 | NA | TGTGCTAGCAGCCAGAGACAGGGAGAAACCGGGGGGCTGTTTTTT | CASSQRQGETGGLFF
18 | TRBD2 | TRBJ2-1 | TRBV7-8 | NA | TGTGCCAGCAGCTTAAGGGGGGCTAGCGGGATGTTGTACAATGAGCAGTTCTTC | CASSLRGASGMLYNEQFF
16 | NA | TRBJ1-1 | TRBV7-3 | few | TGTGCCAGCAGCGTAGCCCCCTACGGAATGAACACTGAAGCTTTCTTT | CASSVAPYGMNTEAFF
15 | TRBD1 | TRBJ1-1 | TRBV5-4 | NA | TGTGCCAGCAGCTTGGTGACAGGGGCTGGGACTGAAGCTTTCTTT | CASSLVTGAGTEAFF
14 | NA | TRBJ1-1 | TRBV7-2 | NA | TGTGCCAGCAGCTTAGCGAACAGGGTCGAAAAAGCTTTCTTT | CASSLANRVEKAFF
16 | TRBD1 | TRBJ2-6 | TRBV7-2 | NA | TGTGCCAGCAGCCAAGGGACAGTAGCTGGGGCCAACGTCCTGACTTTC | CASSQGTVAGANVLTF
12 | TRBD1 | TRBJ1-1 | TRBV6-5 | NA | TGTGCCAGCAGCGACAGGGTGACTGAAGCTTTCTTT | CASSDRVTEAFF
16 | TRBD2 | TRBJ2-1 | TRBV6-4 | few | TGTGCCAGCAGCTCTGGCCGTACAGCGGGAGTGAATGAGCAGTTCTTC | CASSSGRTAGVNEQFF
13 | NA | TRBJ2-3 | TRBV4-2 | NA | TGTGCCAGCAGCCAAGATCGAGGGGATACGCAGTATTTT | CASSQDRGDTQYF
16 | NA | TRBJ2-1 | TRBV27 | NA | TGTGCCAGCACCCCCTGGGCCTCTCTAATTCCAAATGAGCAGTTCTTC | CASTPWASLIPNEQFF
13 | TRBD1 | TRBJ1-2 | TRBV11-1 | NA | TGTGCCAGCAGTTCTACAGGGGGCTATGGCTACACCTTC | CASSSTGGYGYTF
16 | TRBD1 | TRBJ1-2 | TRBV4-3 | once | TGCGCCAGCAGCCAAGAACAGGGGGGCGGAGCGTACGGCTACACCTTC | CASSQEQGGGAYGYTF
15 | TRBD1 | TRBJ1-2 | TRBV27 | NA | TGTGCCAGCAGTTCCCGGGACAGGAATAACTATGGCTACACCTTC | CASSSRDRNNYGYTF